This entry features one TCR beta chain sequence. What it binds is unknown. At collection, donors were nominally healthy, but unrecorded immune exposures were probable. The source of the sample is a study of cytomegalovirus exposure and HLA in healthy donors. Study-level information: Earlier sequencing of about 179 million T cells yielded 95 million to 120 million unique TCR beta sequences. Notes on the study in general: In vitro testing confirmed a few CMV-associated chains as specific for CMV antigens. V segments that were indistinguishable, TRBV6-2 and TRBV6-3 among them, were omitted from analysis.

Vbeta (60) and Jbeta (13) primers were used in the PCR. The repertoire was sequenced with immunoSEQ multiplex PCR; TCRdb's copy has only in-frame clones and lacks some. The table lists about 130,000 clones, around 80% of them singletons, with 2.7% in the top ten. Germline lookup yields CDR1 SGDLS and CDR2 YYNGEE. This CDR3 comprises 15 residues. Losses at the gene ends were 4 bases for V and 4 bases for J; bases not matched to a gene: 9. Material: PBMCs. The sequence was obtained from a boy younger than 10 in good health and CMV-seronegative. This chain joins TRBV9 and TRBJ1-1, with 8 nucleotides matching TRBD1. The CDR3 DNA reads TGTGCCAGCAGCTCACACCGACAGGGGAGCACTGAAGCTTTCTTT. Translating it yields CASSSHRQGSTEAFF. The whole variable domain, remainder taken from reference TRBV9 and TRBJ1-1, is DSGVTQTPKHLITATGQRVTLRCSPRSGDLSVYWYQQSLDQGLQFLIQYYNGEERAKGNILERFSAQQFPDLHSELNLSSLELGDSALYFCASSSHRQGSTEAFFGQGTRLTVV.